This T cell receptor (beta chain) was observed in a study of human T cells and chemical hapten exposure listed by TCRdb under 2021. About the full investigation: For sensitization, 2% DPC in acetone was applied to a roughly 2 cm by roughly 2 cm area of upper inner arm skin. Throughout the study period of around 24 weeks, patients also received therapeutic DPC doses to the scalp every week. Patch testing was performed on the upper back with Finn chambers containing 0.01% DPC, and the patch tests were scored after 6 days according to International Contact Dermatitis Research Group standards. The mostly female patient cohort included alopecia areata with under or over 50% scalp involvement, alopecia totalis and alopecia universalis. Libraries were pooled for sequencing, and per-sample TCR yields varied mainly because of small differences in library volumes within the pool. In alopecia patients, the study followed how the peripheral blood TCR repertoire changed in vivo over primary and secondary sensitization to diphenylcyclopropenone (DPC), a hapten. Blood was sampled from patients pre-sensitization (week 0) and at 2, 6 and about 24 weeks after DPC sensitization. Approximately 30 alopecia patients provided blood for TCR sequencing at one to four time points (pre-sensitization, 2, 6 and 24 weeks). General conclusions and limits of the study: Patch test score correlated positively with the number of PT1 expanded TCRs, reaching significance at thresholds 8, 16 and 32 but not at 4. Alopecia, a presumed autoimmune disease, was present in all patients, so the immune response of the patients might differ from that of healthy individuals. The number of TCRs above 1 in 1000 frequency did not change with DPC sensitization; there was no evidence of global repertoire structure alterations. Repeated subsampling changed both the strength of the expansion versus patch-test correlation and the threshold at which the correlation became significant. Significantly more large CDR3 similarity clusters were formed by expanded TCRs than by pre-sensitization or healthy control sets, consistent with antigen-driven responses.

To prepare the library, RACE was applied. Sequencing instrument: NextSeq 500. During library preparation, unique molecular identifiers were attached to individual cDNA molecules so that TCRs could be counted in a quantitative, reproducible way. Each blood RNA sample was used to sequence both TCR alpha and TCR beta chains. Per the authors' processing: Samples had a median of roughly 91,000 TCRs, with a range from roughly 23,224 to 700,000. The Decombinator software suite was used to annotate V, J and CDR3 in the TCR reads. To make PS versus PT1 abundance plots, every sample was subsampled to the same number of TCRs (28,000). Expanded TCRs were defined as absent before sensitization and observed at least eight times at the 2-week time point. The public reads were run again by TCRdb, first through fastp at Q25 and then through MiXCR, and only productive beta chains were kept. Under each unique CDR3 protein, matching rows form one entry showing the most common genes and DNA. For this entry, the V and J calls and clone size follow TCRdb and not the study's own pipeline. This sample gives approximately 400,000 distinct CDR3 sequences in total; about 5.1% of them show up just once. Around 2.6% of the sample is held by the ten biggest clonotypes.

Sample time point, as interpreted from the label and publication: pre-sensitization, week 0. Per the publication, the treatment or condition label means: therapeutic diphenylcyclopropenone sensitization with weekly scalp DPC. At each patch-test visit, blood was drawn before the patch test was applied. Patients were eligible if aged 18 to 70, diagnosed with alopecia and judged suitable for DPC therapy, and pregnant patients were excluded. Total RNA was isolated from unfractionated whole blood collected in Tempus Blood RNA tubes. This clonotype has ten or more counts. The antigen this receptor binds is unknown. Per-base quality was not reported, and no clone a single base away is much larger than it. Material: whole blood, obtained in connection with sensitization to the hapten diphenylcyclopropenone (DPC). The receptor's source is a woman in her fifties or sixties with alopecia areata. Some clones in this sample may be carry-over from other donors' samples.

The nucleotides read TGCGCCAGCCGTCTCGGGACAGGGTCAAACACCGGGGAGCTGTTTTTT. This translates into CASRLGTGSNTGELFF. The chain uses TRBV10-2 and TRBJ2-2, and 9 junction bases match TRBD1. The germline V gene provides CDR1 WSHSY and CDR2 SAAADI. Trimming removed 8 bases from V and 2 bases from J; the gene matches leave 9 bases unexplained. The CDR3, cysteine through phenylalanine, is 16 amino acids long. Just the 48-base CDR3 DNA is kept, in frame starting at base 1.